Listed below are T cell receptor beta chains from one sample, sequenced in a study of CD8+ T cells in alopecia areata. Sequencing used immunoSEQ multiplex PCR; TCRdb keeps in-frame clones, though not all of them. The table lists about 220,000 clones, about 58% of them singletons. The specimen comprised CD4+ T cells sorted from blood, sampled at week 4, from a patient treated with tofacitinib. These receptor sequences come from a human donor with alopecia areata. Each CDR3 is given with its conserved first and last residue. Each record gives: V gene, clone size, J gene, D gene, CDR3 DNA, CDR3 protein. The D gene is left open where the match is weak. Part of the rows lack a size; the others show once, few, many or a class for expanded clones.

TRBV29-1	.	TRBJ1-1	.	TGCAGCGTTGAGCAAAGGATGAACACTGAAGCTTTCTTT	CSVEQRMNTEAFF
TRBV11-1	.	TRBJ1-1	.	TGTGCCAGCAGTCTTACAGGGATGAACACTGAAGCTTTCTTT	CASSLTGMNTEAFF
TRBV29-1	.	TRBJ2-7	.	TGCAGCGTTGAACTACGTAGCGAGCAGTACTTC	CSVELRSEQYF
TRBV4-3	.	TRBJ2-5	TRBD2	TGCGCCAGCAGCCAAGGAGCTAGCGGGGTAGAGACCCAGTACTTC	CASSQGASGVETQYF
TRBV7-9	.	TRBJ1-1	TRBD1	TGTGCCAGCAGCTTGGACAGGGGAATGAACACTGAAGCTTTCTTT	CASSLDRGMNTEAFF
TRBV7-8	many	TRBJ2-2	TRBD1	TGTGCCAGCAGCGCGGGACAGGGTATGACCGGGGAGCTGTTTTTT	CASSAGQGMTGELFF
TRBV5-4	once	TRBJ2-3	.	TGTGCCAGCAGCAAAGATATGATCACAGATACGCAGTATTTT	CASSKDMITDTQYF
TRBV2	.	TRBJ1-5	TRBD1	TGTGCCAGCAAACAGGGGAGCAATCAGCCCCAGCATTTT	CASKQGSNQPQHF
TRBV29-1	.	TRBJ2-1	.	TGCAGCGTTGGCAAATTTGGTGAGCAGTTCTTC	CSVGKFGEQFF
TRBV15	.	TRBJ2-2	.	TGTGCCACCAGCAGAGATCTAGTCGGGGAGCTGTTTTTT	CATSRDLVGELFF
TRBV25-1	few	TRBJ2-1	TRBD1	TGTGCCAGCGAGGGACAGGGAATCTACAATGAGCAGTTCTTC	CASEGQGIYNEQFF
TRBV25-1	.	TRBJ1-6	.	TGTGCCAGCAGTGATTCGGTCTCTTCGGGTTCACCCCTCCACTTT	CASSDSVSSGSPLHF
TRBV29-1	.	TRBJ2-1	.	TGCAGCGTTGAAGATCAGCCAGGGTTAACGTACAATGAGCAGTTCTTC	CSVEDQPGLTYNEQFF
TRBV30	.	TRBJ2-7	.	TGTGCCTGGAGCTCAACGGGACATCGAGGGAGCGAGCAGTACTTC	CAWSSTGHRGSEQYF
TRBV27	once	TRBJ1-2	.	TGTGCCAGCAGTTTCACCCCACCGGGACAAAGCTATGGCTACACCTTC	CASSFTPPGQSYGYTF
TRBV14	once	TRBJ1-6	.	TGTGCCAGCAGCCAAGTAGTGCATAATTCACCCCTCCACTTT	CASSQVVHNSPLHF
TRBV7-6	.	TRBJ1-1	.	TGTGCCAGCAGCTTAGACCCGGGGGGGGAAGCTTTCTTT	CASSLDPGGEAFF
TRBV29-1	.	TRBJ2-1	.	TGCAGCGTGACGACACCTTACAATGAGCAGTTCTTC	CSVTTPYNEQFF
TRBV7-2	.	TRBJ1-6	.	TGTGCCAGCAGCCCTCGCAGGCTCTCACCCCTCCACTTT	CASSPRRLSPLHF
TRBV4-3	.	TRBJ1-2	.	TGCGCCAGCAGCCAAGTAGGTCAGGCCGCCTATGGCTACACCTTC	CASSQVGQAAYGYTF
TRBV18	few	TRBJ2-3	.	TGTGCCAGCTCACCACGGCTGCCGTCAGGACCTCGCCTTGGCACAGATACGCAGTATTTT	CASSPRLPSGPRLGTDTQYF
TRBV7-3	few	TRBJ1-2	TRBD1	TGTGCCAGCAGCCCCACCCCAGGGGGCTATGGCTACACCTTC	CASSPTPGGYGYTF
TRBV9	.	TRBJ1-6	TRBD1	TGTGCCAGCAGCGCCGGGACAGTCCTTGATTCACCCCTCCACTTT	CASSAGTVLDSPLHF
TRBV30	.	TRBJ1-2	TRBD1	TGTGCCTGGAGAGCACTCCCGGGACAGGGGGGCTACACCTTC	CAWRALPGQGGYTF
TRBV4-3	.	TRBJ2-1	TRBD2	TGCGCCAGCAGCCGAAGCGGGGGGGCTGAGCAGTTCTTC	CASSRSGGAEQFF
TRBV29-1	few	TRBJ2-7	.	TGCAGCGTTGGGGCGGATTCCGAGCAGTACTTC	CSVGADSEQYF
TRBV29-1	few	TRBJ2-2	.	TGCAGCGCTAGGACAGCATCAACGAACACCGGGGAGCTGTTTTTT	CSARTASTNTGELFF
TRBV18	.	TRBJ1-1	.	TGTGCCAGCTCACCTAAAATGAACACTGAAGCTTTCTTT	CASSPKMNTEAFF
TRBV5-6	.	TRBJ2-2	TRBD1	TGTGCCAGCAGCCGACTGGACAGGGGTGACGGGGAGCTGTTTTTT	CASSRLDRGDGELFF
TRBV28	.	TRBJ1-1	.	TGTGCCAGCACCGACAGGCCTACCAACACTGAAGCTTTCTTT	CASTDRPTNTEAFF
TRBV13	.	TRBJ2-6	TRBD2	TGTGCCAGCAGTCCCCGACTAGCGGGGGGCAGCTCTGGGGCCAACGTCCTGACTTTC	CASSPRLAGGSSGANVLTF
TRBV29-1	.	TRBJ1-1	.	TGCAGCGTTGAAGGGGATGGGAACACTGAAGCTTTCTTT	CSVEGDGNTEAFF
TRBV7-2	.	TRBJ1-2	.	TGTGCCAGCAGGGGTGACTATGGCTACACCTTC	CASRGDYGYTF
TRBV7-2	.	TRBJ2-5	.	TGTGCCACACAGAGGTTGGGGGGCCAGACCCAGTACTTC	CATQRLGGQTQYF
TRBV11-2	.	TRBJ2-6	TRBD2	TGTGCCAGCGGCCTCGGGCGGGGGGGCCCTGGGGCCAACGTCCTGACTTTC	CASGLGRGGPGANVLTF
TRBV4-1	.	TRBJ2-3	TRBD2	TGCGCCAGCAGCCAAGATCTCGCTGTAAGCGGGGGGGCTAGCACAGATACGCAGTATTTT	CASSQDLAVSGGASTDTQYF
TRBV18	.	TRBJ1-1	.	TGTGCCAGCTCACCACGGGGCCGAGGTGGACGGGAAGCTTTCTTT	CASSPRGRGGREAFF
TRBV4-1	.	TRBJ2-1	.	TGCGCCAGCAGCCAAGATTCATTTCTACAGCAGTTCTTC	CASSQDSFLQQFF
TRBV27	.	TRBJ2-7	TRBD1	TGTGCCAGCAGTCGAGGAAACCTGGAAAAGACAGGGGGCACGGGGGAGCAGTACTTC	CASSRGNLEKTGGTGEQYF
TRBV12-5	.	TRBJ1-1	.	TGTGCTAGTGGTTTGCTGTCAATGAACACTGAAGCTTTCTTT	CASGLLSMNTEAFF